These T cell receptor beta chains were read from a single sample in a study. TCRdb itself ran the 5' RACE reads through MiXCR, one entry per CDR3 protein. Counted here are 45,000 to 70,000 distinct CDR3 sequences, about 28% occurring once; the ten biggest clones make up more than 3%. What was sequenced was tumor-infiltrating memory CD4+ T cells sorted from the breast tumor. The source of these receptors is a female donor with breast cancer. Each CDR3 is given with its conserved first and last residue. A D gene is named only where the DNA matches it firmly. Only some rows state a clone size, as once, few, many or a class for expanded clones.

abundance: many
j_gene: TRBJ2-2
v_gene: TRBV7-2
d_gene: .
CDR3nt: TGTGCCAGCAGCACCCCTCGGAGGGCCGAGGGCGGGGAGCTGTTTTTT
CDR3aa: CASSTPRRAEGGELFF

abundance: few
j_gene: TRBJ2-3
v_gene: TRBV5-1
d_gene: TRBD1
CDR3nt: TGCGCCAGCAGCCGGCGACAGGGGAGCACAGATACGCAGTATTTT
CDR3aa: CASSRRQGSTDTQYF

abundance: few
j_gene: TRBJ1-1
v_gene: TRBV5-1
d_gene: TRBD1
CDR3nt: TGCGCCAGCAGCCCCTCGACAGGGAGTGTTGAAGCTTTCTTT
CDR3aa: CASSPSTGSVEAFF

abundance: .
j_gene: TRBJ1-2
v_gene: TRBV4-2
d_gene: .
CDR3nt: TGTGCCACCAGCCAAGGGTTGATTTATGAGACTCATGGCTACACCTTC
CDR3aa: CATSQGLIYETHGYTF

abundance: .
j_gene: TRBJ1-1
v_gene: TRBV5-1
d_gene: TRBD1
CDR3nt: TGCGCCAGCAGCTTAACCGGGACAGGTATGAACACTGAAGCTTTCTTT
CDR3aa: CASSLTGTGMNTEAFF

abundance: .
j_gene: TRBJ2-3
v_gene: TRBV28
d_gene: .
CDR3nt: TGTGCCAGCTCCAGGTGGGGTGGCGGAGGCACAGATACGCAGTATTTT
CDR3aa: CASSRWGGGGTDTQYF

abundance: many
j_gene: TRBJ1-2
v_gene: TRBV6-2/TRBV6-3
d_gene: TRBD1
CDR3nt: TGTGCCAGCAACGACAGGGGCGCGACGGGCTACACCTTC
CDR3aa: CASNDRGATGYTF

abundance: .
j_gene: TRBJ1-1
v_gene: TRBV7-2
d_gene: .
CDR3nt: TGTGCCAGCAGCCTTAATCCGAGGAACACTGAAGCTTTCTTT
CDR3aa: CASSLNPRNTEAFF

abundance: medium-sized
j_gene: TRBJ2-5
v_gene: TRBV5-1
d_gene: TRBD2
CDR3nt: TGCGCCAGCAGCGTTAGCGGGAGCTCGAAGACCCAGTACTTC
CDR3aa: CASSVSGSSKTQYF

abundance: medium-sized
j_gene: TRBJ1-2
v_gene: TRBV7-2
d_gene: .
CDR3nt: TGTGCCAGCAGCTTAGAACACGGATACTATGGCTACACCTTC
CDR3aa: CASSLEHGYYGYTF

abundance: .
j_gene: TRBJ2-7
v_gene: TRBV12-3/TRBV12-4
d_gene: .
CDR3nt: TGTGCCAGCGCAAATAGGGGGATTGACTCCTACGAGCAGTACTTC
CDR3aa: CASANRGIDSYEQYF